A single sample gave rise to the 11 T cell receptor beta chains below, sequenced in a study of T cell repertoires in cytomegalovirus infection. Each CDR3 protein gets one entry after TCRdb re-called the reads with MiXCR. The sample records 200,000 to 250,000 distinct CDR3 sequences, 38% being singletons. Their recognized antigens are unknown. Material: CD8+ T cells from cultured PBMCs, obtained from culture after CMV antigen stimulation. These receptors were taken from a human donor in good health (CMV status not recorded). Some clones in this sample may be carry-over from other donors' samples.

V is TRBV4-1 and J is TRBJ1-2; no clear D gene. The CDR3 is 14 amino acids. Germline lookup yields CDR1 MGHRA and CDR2 YSYEKL. V was trimmed by 4 bases and J by 5 bases, leaving 14 bases between them. The chain's CDR3 is CASSLGPVGYGYTF. The CDR3 nucleotides read TGCGCCAGCAGCCTAGGCCCCGTAGGGTATGGCTACACCTTC.

This clonotype was detected a few times. The V gene is TRBV11-2, the J gene TRBJ1-1; 10 bases agree with TRBD1. Trimming removed 5 bases from V and 4 bases from J; junction bases left unmatched: 7. Germline V gene sequence: CDR1 SGHAT, CDR2 FQNNGV. This CDR3 region has 15 residues. The CDR3 DNA is TGTGCCAGCAGCCCCCGGGACAGGGGTTCCACTGAAGCTTTCTTT. Its translation: CASSPRDRGSTEAFF.

The chain carries TRBV27 and TRBJ1-1, with 9 bases fitting TRBD1. J lost 4 bases, V lost 6 bases, and 9 bases had no gene match. Per the germline V gene, CDR1 is MNHEY and CDR2 is SMNVEV (reference sequence). The CDR3 is 15 amino acids. The CDR3 nucleotides read TGTGCCAGCAGCTACAGGGGGCGCCGTGGCACTGAAGCTTTCTTT. This translates into CASSYRGRRGTEAFF.

This clonotype was seen a handful of times. J is TRBJ1-4 and V is TRBV7-2; 12 nucleotides line up with TRBD1. V lost 5 bases to trimming and J lost 0 bases; unmatched junction nucleotides: 10. The CDR3 length is 19 residues. The germline V gene encodes CDR1 SGHTA and CDR2 FQGNSA. The CDR3 nucleotides are TGTGCCAGCAGCGCCCCGGGACAGGGGGCAGGGGCAACTAATGAAAAACTGTTTTTT. Translation gives CASSAPGQGAGATNEKLFF.

In its sample, this clonotype was seen a few times. The rearrangement uses TRBV7-9 and TRBJ2-7; a possible D gene is TRBD2 (6 bases). The CDR3 loop spans 16 amino acids. The V gene's germline CDR1 is SEHNR and CDR2 FQNEAQ (reference sequence). Trimming pared 4 bases from V and 2 bases from J, leaving 18 bases between. Here the CDR3 reads CASSSTGGVRAYEQYF. Written as DNA, the CDR3 is TGTGCCAGCAGCTCGACCGGGGGAGTCAGGGCCTACGAGCAGTACTTC.

This clonotype turned up a few times. The genes are TRBV9 and TRBJ2-4; D may match TRBD1 or TRBD2 (5 bases each). The CDR3 runs 16 residues. Trimming left V 3 bases short and J 0 bases short, with 13 bases between. From germline, CDR1 is SGDLS and CDR2 YYNGEE. The CDR3 reads CASSERGGLAKNIQYF. CDR3 DNA sequence: TGTGCCAGCAGCGAGAGGGGTGGGTTAGCCAAAAACATTCAGTACTTC.

The rearrangement links TRBV11-2 to TRBJ2-7; 8 bases agree with TRBD1. The CDR3 consists of 14 residues. CDR1 SGHAT and CDR2 FQNNGV come from the germline V gene. The junction had 3 bases not matched to a gene; V was cut back by 3 bases and J by 2 bases. The CDR3 region has the DNA TGTGCCAGCAGCTTGGGACAGGTCCCCTACGAGCAGTACTTC. It specifies CASSLGQVPYEQYF. The full variable domain, its missing parts supplied by reference TRBV11-2 and TRBJ2-7, is EAGVAQSPRYKIIEKRQSVAFWCNPISGHATLYWYQQILGQGPKLLIQFQNNGVVDDSQLPKDRFSAERLKGVDSTLKIQPAKLEDSAVYLCASSLGQVPYEQYFGPGTRLTVT.

The chain recombines TRBV12-3 or TRBV12-4 with TRBJ1-3; D not certain. The CDR3 sequence is 15 residues long. V lost 6 bases, J lost 0 bases, and 12 bases lay in between. CDR3 DNA sequence: TGTGCCAGCAGGGAGTTCTCCCACTCTGGAAACACCATATATTTT. Amino acids: CASREFSHSGNTIYF.

V is TRBV4-1 and J is TRBJ1-1; TRBD1 might be the D (6 bases). Germline CDR1 reads MGHRA; CDR2 reads YSYEKL. The CDR3 sequence is 14 residues long. The V gene lost 1 base and the J gene lost 3 bases, with 9 bases spanning the gap. CDR3 nucleotides: TGCGCCAGCAGCCAAGGACAGGTTTACACTGAAGCTTTCTTT. It encodes CASSQGQVYTEAFF.

CDR3 region: CASSLTSGYYNEQFF. The CDR3 DNA sequence: TGTGCCAGCAGCTTAACTAGCGGGTATTACAATGAGCAGTTCTTC. The rearrangement uses TRBV7-3 and TRBJ2-1, with TRBD2 matching over 7 bases. After removal of 0 bases from V and 4 bases from J, the junction contained 3 bases not matched to a gene. This CDR3 has 15 residues. Germline V gene data show CDR1 as SGHTA and CDR2 as FQGTGA. Drawing the rest from reference TRBV7-3 and TRBJ2-1, the complete variable domain is GAGVSQTPSNKVTEKGKYVELRCDPISGHTALYWYRQSLGQGPEFLIYFQGTGAADDSGLPNDRFFAVRPEGSVSTLKIQRTERGDSAVYLCASSLTSGYYNEQFFGPGTRLTVL.

The chain is built from TRBV15 and TRBJ1-6; TRBD1 aligns across 7 bases. This CDR3 spans 18 amino acids. Germline CDR1 and CDR2: LNHNV and YYDKDF (reference sequence). J gave up 0 bases and V 3 bases, and 8 bases lay outside the gene matches. The CDR3 is CATSRTTGESSYNSPLHF. The CDR3 DNA follows: TGTGCCACCAGCAGGACTACAGGGGAGAGCTCCTATAATTCACCCCTCCACTTT. Filled out from reference TRBV15 and TRBJ1-6, the complete variable domain reads DAMVIQNPRYQVTQFGKPVTLSCSQTLNHNVMYWYQQKSSQAPKLLFHYYDKDFNNEADTPDNFQSRRPNTSFCFLDIRSPGLGDTAMYLCATSRTTGESSYNSPLHFGNGTRLTVT.